A selection of T cell receptor beta chains follows, all from one sample in a study of T cells in Graves' hyperthyroidism and ophthalmopathy. TCRdb reanalysed the multiplex PCR reads using MiXCR and keeps one entry per CDR3 protein. The sample includes about 640,000 distinct CDR3 sequences, around 21% of them seen just once. Sequenced material: blood. The receptors derive from a man aged 30-40 years with Graves' ophthalmopathy. CDR3s include the opening cysteine and the closing phenylalanine or tryptophan. Each record gives: D gene, clone size, V gene, J gene, CDR3 DNA, CDR3 protein. A D gene is named only where the DNA matches it firmly. Clone size appears in some rows only: once, few, many, or a class for an expanded clone.

TRBD2	-	TRBV20-1	TRBJ2-7	TGCAGTGCTCCGATCGGCAGCGGGGGATCCTACGAGCAGTACTTC	CSAPIGSGGSYEQYF
TRBD1	many	TRBV2	TRBJ2-1	TGTGCCAGCAGGCCGGGACAGGGATTCGATGAGCAGTTCTTC	CASRPGQGFDEQFF
TRBD1	-	TRBV7-9	TRBJ2-3	TGTGCCAGCAGCCGTTCCCCAGGGGGCTGGAGCACAGATACGCAGTATTTT	CASSRSPGGWSTDTQYF
-	-	TRBV6-5	TRBJ1-1	TGTGCCAGCAGTTACGGGCAGGGTACTGAAGCTTTCTTT	CASSYGQGTEAFF
-	few	TRBV2	TRBJ1-6	TGTGCCAGCACCGAGCATTCACCGTCCCCGAGCTCCTATAATTCACCCCTCCACTTT	CASTEHSPSPSSYNSPLHF
-	few	TRBV18	TRBJ1-1	TGTGCCAGCTCACTCGTATCGGCCGGTGAAGCTTTCTTT	CASSLVSAGEAFF
TRBD2	many	TRBV12-3/TRBV12-4	TRBJ2-5	TGTGCCAGCAGTAGTACTAGCGGAGAGACCCAGTACTTC	CASSSTSGETQYF
-	many	TRBV20-1	TRBJ2-7	TGCAGTGCTAGAGATAGGATCACAGGGAGCCACGAGCAGTACTTC	CSARDRITGSHEQYF
-	few	TRBV2	TRBJ1-3	TGTGCCAGCAGTGACAAGGAACTAGTTGCTGGAAACACCATATATTTT	CASSDKELVAGNTIYF
-	many	TRBV28	TRBJ1-1	TGTGCCAGCAGTTTTGTATCCAGGGCCACTGAAGCTTTCTTT	CASSFVSRATEAFF
TRBD2	-	TRBV28	TRBJ2-5	TGTGCCAGCAGTTTTCAAGCGGGAGGGCCGCGAGAGACCCAGTACTTC	CASSFQAGGPRETQYF
-	few	TRBV28	TRBJ1-6	TGTGCCAGCAGTGCGGATGGAAATTCACCCCTCCACTTT	CASSADGNSPLHF
-	many	TRBV11-2	TRBJ2-1	TGTGCCAGCTCCCAGATTTGGGGGAGGTCAGGCAATGAGCAGTTCTTC	CASSQIWGRSGNEQFF
TRBD2	many	TRBV11-2	TRBJ2-1	TGTGCCAGCAGCTTGGGACTAGCGGGAGGAGGATACAATGAGCAGTTCTTC	CASSLGLAGGGYNEQFF
TRBD1	-	TRBV19	TRBJ2-7	TGTGCCAGTAGTGCGGGGACAGGGGAAGTCTACGAGCAGTACTTC	CASSAGTGEVYEQYF
-	many	TRBV30	TRBJ2-1	TGTGCCTGGAGGACTACAGGGGAGGTAATGCAGTTCTTC	CAWRTTGEVMQFF
-	many	TRBV6-1	TRBJ2-2	TGTGCCAGCAGTTACAGCCCAGTCGGCACCGGGGAGCTGTTTTTT	CASSYSPVGTGELFF
TRBD2	many	TRBV5-1	TRBJ2-7	TGCGCCAGCAGCTCCACCAGCGGGACCGCCTACGAGCAGTACTTC	CASSSTSGTAYEQYF
-	few	TRBV18	TRBJ1-5	TGTGCCAGCTCACCCGAGGGGGACCAGCCCCAGCATTTT	CASSPEGDQPQHF
-	few	TRBV28	TRBJ2-5	TGTGCCAGCAGCGTAAGGGGACTTTTAGAGACCCAGTACTTC	CASSVRGLLETQYF
-	many	TRBV6-1	TRBJ1-4	TGTGCCAGCAGAAGCCCCCGAGACGTCAATGAAAAACTGTTTTTT	CASRSPRDVNEKLFF